These T cell receptor beta chains were read from a single sample in a study of blood T cell repertoires in COVID-19. Assay: immunoSEQ multiplex PCR; the TCRdb copy retains only in-frame clones and omits some. This sample has 200,000 or so clones, with about 86% found just once. The sequencing sample was made of PBMCs or T cells enriched from blood (not recorded which). The receptors stem from a woman aged 40 to 50 with acute COVID-19. The CDR3 runs from the conserved cysteine through the conserved F or W. The D gene is left open where the match is weak. Size tells how often a clone was seen (once, few, many) or the class of an expanded clone, and some rows leave it out.

>NA|TRBV24-1|TRBJ2-4|NA
CATKQDKGVNIQYF
TGTGCCACCAAACAGGACAAGGGGGTGAACATTCAGTACTTC
>few|TRBV5-6|TRBJ2-5|TRBD1
CASRERTGSVGETQYF
TGTGCCAGCAGGGAACGGACAGGGTCGGTGGGAGAGACCCAGTACTTC
>NA|TRBV6-5|TRBJ2-7|NA
CASSPALLGEQYF
TGTGCCAGCAGCCCCGCCCTTCTCGGCGAGCAGTACTTC
>NA|TRBV6-2/TRBV6-3|TRBJ1-2|TRBD1
CASSNGTAALHYGYTF
TGTGCCAGCAGTAACGGGACAGCCGCCCTACACTATGGCTACACCTTC
>NA|TRBV7-9|TRBJ2-5|NA
CASSSQGHVLSLYF
TGTGCCAGCAGCTCCCAGGGACACGTACTTAGTCTTTACTTC
>few|TRBV11-3|TRBJ2-1|TRBD2
CASSLGVAGVEQFF
TGTGCCAGCAGCTTAGGGGTAGCGGGAGTTGAGCAGTTCTTC
>NA|TRBV14|TRBJ1-1|NA
CASSQDLGSWMNTEAFF
TGTGCCAGCAGCCAAGATCTGGGCTCTTGGATGAACACTGAAGCTTTCTTT
>few|TRBV7-2|TRBJ2-7|TRBD2
CASSFGSSTSLSYEQYF
TGTGCCAGCAGCTTTGGCTCTTCGACTAGCCTGTCCTACGAGCAGTACTTC
>few|TRBV6-2/TRBV6-3|TRBJ1-2|NA
CASSYGGNYGYTF
TGTGCCAGCAGTTACGGTGGCAACTATGGCTACACCTTC
>few|TRBV2|TRBJ1-5|NA
CASSEALRGGNQPQHF
TGTGCCAGCAGTGAAGCGCTTCGGGGAGGCAATCAGCCCCAGCATTTT
>NA|TRBV28|TRBJ2-2|TRBD2
CASRGLAGGYDTGELFF
TGTGCCAGCCGGGGACTAGCGGGAGGGTATGACACCGGGGAGCTGTTTTTT
>NA|TRBV11-2|TRBJ2-2|NA
CASSVASTRLTGELFF
TGTGCCAGCAGCGTAGCCTCCACTCGCCTCACCGGGGAGCTGTTTTTT
>NA|TRBV12-3/TRBV12-4|TRBJ2-7|NA
CASSLGEGYEQYF
TGTGCCAGCAGTTTGGGAGAGGGCTACGAGCAGTACTTC
>NA|TRBV6-5|TRBJ2-1|TRBD2
CASSYGTSANEQFF
TGTGCCAGCAGTTATGGGACTAGCGCAAATGAGCAGTTCTTC